The sequence of this T cell receptor (beta chain) was determined in a study of blood T cell repertoires in COVID-19 (dated by TCRdb to about 2020). At the level of the whole study: Samples covering the acute and convalescent phases of COVID-19 were provided by collaborators in the United States, Italy and Spain. The prospective study material was composed of cDNA or gDNA derived from T cells, B-cell-depleted T cells, or PBMCs. Subjects who had been exposed to COVID-19, were actively infected with it, or had recovered from it provided the deeply sampled blood TCRbeta repertoires that made up the dataset. A freely available public database, intended as a resource for researchers studying the immune response to SARS-CoV-2, is where the repertoires were released. Samples came from the ongoing ImmuneRACE study (first 160 participants) plus 1,254 subjects from 6 global collaborators. Nearly every sample came with metadata listing a de-identified subject ID, COVID-19 status, age in years and sex. HLA class I and class II types, where available, came from metadata supplied by the sample provider rather than from assay-based typing. Summary of the overall study and its limitations: Clinical and demographic metadata were provided uncurated, with the amount varying by source and participant.

V and J are trimmed by 6 bases and 2 bases, and the gene matches miss 0 bases of the junction. The germline V gene (reference sequence) yields PRHDT for CDR1 and FYEKMQ for CDR2. Counted from cysteine to phenylalanine, this CDR3 has 14 amino acids. CDR3 DNA is the only sequence kept; it has 42 bases, read in frame from the first base. The immunoSEQ Assay, a bias-controlled multiplex PCR, was used to amplify TCRbeta CDR3 regions from genomic DNA. The original pipeline was this. Nucleated cell counts per sample were estimated from amplification of reference gene primers within the assay. To quantify the absolute abundance of each unique TCRbeta CDR3 rearrangement, sequence reads were collapsed and filtered. Productive Simpson clonality was computed per sample as the square root of Simpson's diversity index over productive rearrangements. In its TCRdb copy, this immuneACCESS table keeps in-frame sequences only and misses some clones. Where compared with another copy, unresolved V genes explain less than half of these, and the others have no known cause. V and J calls and clone size are given by that table; D and trimming were obtained from the DNA. This sample is represented by more than 300,000 clones; roughly four fifths of them were singletons. The ten largest account for 5% to 6% of the sample.

Participants in the prospective study were aged about 18 to 100 years, lived in some 24 United States geographic areas, and enrolled through a virtual design. To assign participants to cohorts, the prospective study relied on clinical history that participants themselves reported in a screening survey and a study questionnaire. For ImmuneRACE Cohort 3, a participant was defined as recovered based on two consecutive negative NP/OP PCR tests, clearance by a healthcare professional, or resolution of symptoms. In the prospective study, whole blood, serum and a nasopharyngeal or oropharyngeal swab were collected from each participant by mobile phlebotomists. Participants in the prospective study had the option to provide additional blood draws and questionnaires over a roughly two-month period. Prospective study blood samples were shipped either frozen or at room temperature before DNA extraction. This clone occurred a few times. The specificity of this receptor is unknown. Base qualities are not recorded, but no much larger clone differs from it by a single base.

This sequence originates from a woman aged 45-65 years who had recovered from COVID-19. This chain joins TRBV13 to TRBJ1-3, with 11 central nucleotides matching TRBD1. Sequencing was carried out using PBMCs or T cells enriched from blood (not recorded which). The CDR3 protein is CASRDRGPGNTIYF. The DNA is TGTGCCAGCAGGGACAGGGGGCCTGGAAACACCATATATTTT.